This T cell receptor (beta chain) derives from a study of CD8 T cells in ankylosing spondylitis. Study-level points and caveats: As reported, disease-linked clones showed significant enrichment in matched ankylosing spondylitis synovial fluid.

Making the TCR beta libraries involved quantitative 5'-RACE with molecular barcodes. TCRdb re-called the 5' RACE reads with MiXCR, one entry per CDR3 protein. In the table there are about 140,000 distinct CDR3 sequences, roughly 8% of which are singletons. By share, this clonotype ranks as medium-sized (0.01 to 0.1%). What it recognizes is unknown. There are 16 residues in the CDR3. Trimming shortened V by 2 bases and J by 5 bases, and 13 bases separated the two germline ends. Germline-derived CDR1 and CDR2 are LGHNA and YSLEER. What was sequenced was synovial fluid, either unsorted or a sorted T cell fraction (not recorded which). The chain links TRBV4-3 to TRBJ1-6, with D possibly TRBD1 on 5 matching bases. The source is a male donor with ankylosing spondylitis. The CDR3 here is CASSQWGGTDNSPLHF. The CDR3 nucleotides are TGCGCCAGCAGCCAATGGGGGGGGACGGATAATTCACCCCTCCACTTT.